The entry that follows covers one T cell receptor (beta chain) sequence. No antigen is known for it. The sequenced patients had an expansion of CD8+CD57+ cells seen by flow cytometry. All patients had severe acquired aplastic anemia. V lost 3 bases and J 4 bases, leaving 12 bases between the germline ends. The CDR3 is made up of 14 amino acids. Germline CDR1 is KGHDR and CDR2 is SFDVKD. Genomic DNA constituted the template upon which TCR beta VDJ and CDR3 profiling was performed. TCRdb reprocessed the reads via MiXCR and lists one record per CDR3 protein. Of fewer than 85,000 distinct CDR3 sequences listed, roughly 70% are singletons. This sample stems from a study of CD8+CD57+ T cells in acquired aplastic anemia. Study background: DNA from sorted CD4+ and CD8+ cells averaged around 3 ug. Study findings and constraints: Around 30 was the count of CD8+ CDR3 sequences that patients shared with controls.

The sequence was collected from a human donor with aplastic anemia. The sample consisted of sorted CD4+, CD8+, or CD8+CD57+ T cells (not recorded which) from PBMCs. The chain recombines TRBV24-1 with TRBJ2-7; D is unresolved. Here the CDR3 reads CATSDLLGSYEQYF. CDR3 coding DNA: TGTGCCACCAGTGATCTTCTGGGCAGTTACGAGCAGTACTTC.